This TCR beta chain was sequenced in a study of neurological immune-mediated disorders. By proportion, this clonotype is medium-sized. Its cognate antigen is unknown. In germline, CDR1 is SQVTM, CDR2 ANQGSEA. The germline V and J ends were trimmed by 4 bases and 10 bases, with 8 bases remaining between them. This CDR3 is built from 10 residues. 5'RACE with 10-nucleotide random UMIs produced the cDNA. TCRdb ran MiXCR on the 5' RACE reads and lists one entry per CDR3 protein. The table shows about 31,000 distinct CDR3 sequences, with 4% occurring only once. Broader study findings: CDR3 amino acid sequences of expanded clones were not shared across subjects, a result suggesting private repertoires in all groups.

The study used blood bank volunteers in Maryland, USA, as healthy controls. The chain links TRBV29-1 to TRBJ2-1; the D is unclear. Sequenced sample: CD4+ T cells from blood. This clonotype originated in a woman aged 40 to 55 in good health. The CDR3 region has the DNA TGCAGCGTTGTTGTGTGGGAGCAGTTCTTC. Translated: CSVVVWEQFF.